Listed here is a single T cell receptor (beta chain). Trimming left V 6 bases short and J 2 bases short, with 17 bases between. Germline V lookup: CDR1 SNHLY, CDR2 FYNNEI. The CDR3 runs to 16 residues. These data originate in a study of technical replicates of blood from a few donors. Profiled with immunoSEQ multiplex PCR; TCRdb holds only in-frame clones, not every one. The profile shows approximately 59,000 clones, around 88% of them singletons. The genes are TRBV2 and TRBJ1-3, with D unclear. The TCR originated in a human donor in good health. Some clones in this sample may be carry-over from other donors' samples. The sample consisted of PBMCs. CDR3 sequence (DNA): TGTGCCAGCAGCGACCTTAGCGCAACCCCTGGAAACACCATATATTTT. Its protein product is CASSDLSATPGNTIYF.